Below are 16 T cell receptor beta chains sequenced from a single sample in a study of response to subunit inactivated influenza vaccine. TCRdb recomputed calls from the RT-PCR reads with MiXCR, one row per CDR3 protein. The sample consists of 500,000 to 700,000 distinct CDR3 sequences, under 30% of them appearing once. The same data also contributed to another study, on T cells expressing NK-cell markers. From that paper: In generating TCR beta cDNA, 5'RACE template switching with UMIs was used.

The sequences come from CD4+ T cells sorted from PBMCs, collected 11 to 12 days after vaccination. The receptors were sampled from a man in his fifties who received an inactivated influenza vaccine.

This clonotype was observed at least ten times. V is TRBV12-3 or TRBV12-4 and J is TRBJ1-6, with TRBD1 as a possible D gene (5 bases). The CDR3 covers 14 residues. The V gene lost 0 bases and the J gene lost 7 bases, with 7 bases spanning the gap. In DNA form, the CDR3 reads TGTGCCAGCAGTTTAGCGGCAGGGAATTCACCCCTCCACTTT. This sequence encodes CASSLAAGNSPLHF.

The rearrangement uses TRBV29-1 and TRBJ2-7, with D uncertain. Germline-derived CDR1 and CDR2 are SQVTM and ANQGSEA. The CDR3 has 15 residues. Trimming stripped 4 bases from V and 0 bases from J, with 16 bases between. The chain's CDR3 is CSVVSARIPSYEQYF. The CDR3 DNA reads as TGCAGCGTTGTCTCGGCAAGGATTCCCTCCTACGAGCAGTACTTC.

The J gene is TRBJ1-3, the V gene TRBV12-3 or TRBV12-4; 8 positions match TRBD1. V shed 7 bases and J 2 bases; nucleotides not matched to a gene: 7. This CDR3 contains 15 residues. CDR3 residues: CASTRTGRTGNTIYF. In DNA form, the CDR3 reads TGTGCCAGCACACGGACAGGGAGGACTGGAAACACCATATATTTT.

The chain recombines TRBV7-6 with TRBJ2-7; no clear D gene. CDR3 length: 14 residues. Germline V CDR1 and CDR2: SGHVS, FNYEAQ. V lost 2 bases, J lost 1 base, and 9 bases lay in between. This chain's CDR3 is CASSLKAESYEQYF. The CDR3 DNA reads TGTGCCAGCAGCTTAAAGGCGGAGTCCTACGAGCAGTACTTC.

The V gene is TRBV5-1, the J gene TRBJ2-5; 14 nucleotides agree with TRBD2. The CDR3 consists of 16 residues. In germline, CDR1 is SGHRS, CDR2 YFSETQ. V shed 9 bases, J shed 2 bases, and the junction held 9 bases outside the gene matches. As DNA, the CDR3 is TGCGCCACCTCACCGGGACTAGCGGGGGAGCAAGAGACCCAGTACTTC. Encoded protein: CATSPGLAGEQETQYF.

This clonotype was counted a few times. CDR3 DNA sequence: TGCGCCAGCAGCCTAGGGACAGGGCCCCACGAGCAGTACTTC. Protein product: CASSLGTGPHEQYF. The V gene is TRBV4-3, the J gene TRBJ2-7; 9 nucleotides line up with TRBD1. The germline gives CDR1 LGHNA, CDR2 YSLEER. Trimming at V came to 4 bases and at J to 5 bases, leaving 6 bases not matched to a gene. The CDR3 runs 14 residues.

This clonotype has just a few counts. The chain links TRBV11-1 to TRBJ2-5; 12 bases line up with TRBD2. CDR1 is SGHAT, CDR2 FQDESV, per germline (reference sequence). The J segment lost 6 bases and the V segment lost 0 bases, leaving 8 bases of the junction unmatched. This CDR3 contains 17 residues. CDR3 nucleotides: TGTGCCAGCAGCTTAGCGGCGACTAGCGGGAGTACGAAGACCCAGTACTTC. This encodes CASSLAATSGSTKTQYF.

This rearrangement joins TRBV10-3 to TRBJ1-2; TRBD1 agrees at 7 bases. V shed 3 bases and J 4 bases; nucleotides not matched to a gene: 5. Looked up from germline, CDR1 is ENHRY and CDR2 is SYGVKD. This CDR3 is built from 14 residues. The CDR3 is CAISDRDRGYGYTF. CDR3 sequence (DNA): TGTGCCATCAGTGACCGGGACAGAGGCTATGGCTACACCTTC.

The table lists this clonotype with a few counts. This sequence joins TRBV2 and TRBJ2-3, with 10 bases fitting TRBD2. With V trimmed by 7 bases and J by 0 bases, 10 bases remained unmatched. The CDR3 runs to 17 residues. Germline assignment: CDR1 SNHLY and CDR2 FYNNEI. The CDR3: CASTPPSGGGSTDTQYF. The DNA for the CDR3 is TGTGCCAGCACCCCTCCCAGCGGGGGGGGTAGCACAGATACGCAGTATTTT.

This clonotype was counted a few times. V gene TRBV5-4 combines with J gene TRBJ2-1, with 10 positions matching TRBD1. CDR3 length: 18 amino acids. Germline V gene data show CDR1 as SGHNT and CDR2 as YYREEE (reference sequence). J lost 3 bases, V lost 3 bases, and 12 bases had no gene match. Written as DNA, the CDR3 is TGTGCCAGCAGCTCCGGGACAGGGGCGTCCGTGGGCTACAATGAGCAGTTCTTC. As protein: CASSSGTGASVGYNEQFF.

The CDR3 loop reads CASSRTESYEQYF. The DNA of the CDR3 is TGTGCCAGCAGCCGGACAGAGAGCTACGAGCAGTACTTC. V is TRBV7-9 and J is TRBJ2-7, with D possibly TRBD1 on 6 matching bases. This CDR3 has 13 residues. Deletions cut 5 bases from V and 3 bases from J, with 11 bases between. Per the germline V gene, CDR1 is SEHNR and CDR2 is FQNEAQ (reference sequence). Full variable domain (outside the CDR3, taken from reference TRBV7-9 and TRBJ2-7): DTGVSQNPRHKITKRGQNVTFRCDPISEHNRLYWYRQTLGQGPEFLTYFQNEAQLEKSRLLSDRFSAERPKGSFSTLEIQRTEQGDSAMYLCASSRTESYEQYFGPGTRLTVT.

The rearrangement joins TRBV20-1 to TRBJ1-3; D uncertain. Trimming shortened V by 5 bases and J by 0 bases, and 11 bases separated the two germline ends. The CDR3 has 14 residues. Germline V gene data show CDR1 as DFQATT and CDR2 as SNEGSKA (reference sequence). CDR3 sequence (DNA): TGCAGTGCTTTCGGGGTTAGCTCTGGAAACACCATATATTTT. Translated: CSAFGVSSGNTIYF.

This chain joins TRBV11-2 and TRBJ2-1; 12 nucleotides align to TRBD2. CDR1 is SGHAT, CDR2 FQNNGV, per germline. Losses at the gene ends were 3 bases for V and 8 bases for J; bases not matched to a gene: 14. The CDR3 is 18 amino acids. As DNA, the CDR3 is TGTGCCAGCAGCTTTCAGTGGGGCTCTAGCGGGAGGGATGATGAGCAGTTCTTC. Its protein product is CASSFQWGSSGRDDEQFF.

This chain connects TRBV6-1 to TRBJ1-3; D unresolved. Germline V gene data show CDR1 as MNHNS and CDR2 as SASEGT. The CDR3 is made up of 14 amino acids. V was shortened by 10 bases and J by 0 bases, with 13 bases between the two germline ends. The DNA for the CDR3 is TGTGCCACCGCCGAGACACTCTCTGGAAACACCATATATTTT. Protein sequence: CATAETLSGNTIYF.

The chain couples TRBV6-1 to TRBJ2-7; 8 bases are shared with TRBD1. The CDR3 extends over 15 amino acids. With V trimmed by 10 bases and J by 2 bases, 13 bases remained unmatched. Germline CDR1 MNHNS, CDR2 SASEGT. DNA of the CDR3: TGTGCCACCGAAGACAGGGGCGGGGAGACCTACGAGCAGTACTTC. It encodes CATEDRGGETYEQYF.

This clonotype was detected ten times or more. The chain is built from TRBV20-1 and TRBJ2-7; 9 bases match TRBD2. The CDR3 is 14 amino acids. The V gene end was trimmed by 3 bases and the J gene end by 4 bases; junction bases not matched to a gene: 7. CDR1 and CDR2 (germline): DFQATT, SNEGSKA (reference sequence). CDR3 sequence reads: CSASSAGGFYEQYF. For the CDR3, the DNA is TGCAGTGCTAGCTCAGCGGGGGGTTTTTACGAGCAGTACTTC.